A selection of T cell receptor beta chains follows, all from one sample in a study of shared clonotypes between healthy human individuals. Clones were read by immunoSEQ multiplex PCR, and TCRdb kept only the in-frame ones, dropping some. The sample comprises approximately 2.4 million clones, more than 90% of which are singletons, and 0.13% rests with the top ten. Sequenced material: naive CD4+ T cells sorted from blood. The receptors derive from a man aged 18 to 30 in good health. CDR3s include the opening cysteine and the closing phenylalanine or tryptophan. D genes are given only for firm matches. Rows may omit the clone size; those that give it use once, few, many or a size class.

J gene,clone size,V gene,D gene,CDR3 protein,CDR3 DNA
TRBJ1-3,once,TRBV29-1,TRBD1,CSVQDRAGNTIYF,TGCAGCGTCCAGGACAGGGCTGGAAACACCATATATTTT
TRBJ2-7,-,TRBV6-5,-,CASSVSSSYEQYF,TGTGCCAGCAGTGTTTCAAGCTCCTACGAGCAGTACTTC
TRBJ2-2,-,TRBV5-3,-,CARSLGEGADTGELFF,TGTGCCAGAAGCTTGGGCGAGGGTGCGGACACCGGGGAGCTGTTTTTT
TRBJ2-3,-,TRBV25-1,TRBD2,CASTQGLAGAGDTQYF,TGTGCCAGCACCCAGGGGCTAGCGGGAGCAGGAGATACGCAGTATTTT
TRBJ2-1,-,TRBV25-1,-,CASSEGGGPWDEQFF,TGTGCCAGCAGCGAAGGGGGGGGGCCTTGGGATGAGCAGTTCTTC
TRBJ2-1,-,TRBV2,TRBD1,CASRDSGDNEQFF,TGTGCCAGCCGGGACAGTGGGGACAATGAGCAGTTCTTC
TRBJ1-2,-,TRBV7-2,-,CASSRETGYTF,TGTGCCAGCAGCCGTGAGACTGGCTACACCTTC
TRBJ2-2,-,TRBV27,TRBD1,CASHPGQGIPGELFF,TGTGCCAGCCACCCCGGACAGGGTATCCCCGGGGAGCTGTTTTTT
TRBJ1-1,-,TRBV10-3,-,CAISPGPQIEAFF,TGTGCCATCAGCCCAGGACCCCAAATTGAAGCTTTCTTT
TRBJ2-7,-,TRBV18,-,CASSPLQGTGYEQYF,TGTGCCAGCTCACCCCTACAGGGTACAGGCTACGAGCAGTACTTC
TRBJ2-7,-,TRBV30,TRBD1,CAWSVLRDRGEQYF,TGTGCCTGGAGTGTACTCAGGGACAGAGGCGAGCAGTACTTC
TRBJ2-6,-,TRBV7-8,-,CASSSAGVRANVLTF,TGTGCCAGCAGCTCGGCAGGAGTTAGGGCCAACGTCCTGACTTTC
TRBJ1-6,-,TRBV6-5,-,CASSSTTGFNSPLHF,TGTGCCAGCAGTTCCACGACAGGTTTTAATTCACCCCTCCACTTT
TRBJ2-1,-,TRBV7-9,-,CASSLGTSKNSYNEQFF,TGTGCCAGCAGCTTAGGGACTTCGAAAAACTCCTACAATGAGCAGTTCTTC
TRBJ1-3,-,TRBV2,-,CASSGGAGNTIYF,TGTGCCAGCAGCGGGGGGGCGGGAAACACCATATATTTT
TRBJ2-2,-,TRBV6-5,TRBD1,CAIRTGAATTGELFF,TGTGCCATCAGGACAGGGGCCGCGACCACCGGGGAGCTGTTTTTT
TRBJ1-1,-,TRBV18,-,CASSPKDSVNTEAFF,TGTGCCAGCTCACCAAAAGACAGTGTGAACACTGAAGCTTTCTTT
TRBJ1-5,-,TRBV18,-,CASSPGGARQPQHF,TGTGCCAGCTCACCAGGGGGGGCTCGTCAGCCCCAGCATTTT
TRBJ2-1,-,TRBV6-6,TRBD2,CASSYGTSGAPSQFF,TGTGCCAGCAGTTACGGGACTAGCGGGGCTCCCTCGCAGTTCTTC
TRBJ1-1,-,TRBV9,-,CASSDDQNTEAFF,TGTGCCAGCAGTGACGACCAGAACACTGAAGCTTTCTTT
TRBJ2-7,-,TRBV7-2,TRBD1,CASSLVGTESSYEQYF,TGTGCCAGCAGCTTAGTTGGGACAGAGAGCTCCTACGAGCAGTACTTC
TRBJ1-3,-,TRBV30,-,CAWDRTGNTIYF,TGTGCCTGGGACAGAACTGGAAACACCATATATTTT
TRBJ1-1,-,TRBV13,-,CASSLSPDTEAFF,TGTGCCAGCAGCTTAAGCCCCGACACTGAAGCTTTCTTT
TRBJ1-1,-,TRBV30,-,CAWTLRVSNTEAFF,TGTGCCTGGACCCTCCGGGTCTCGAACACTGAAGCTTTCTTT
TRBJ2-1,-,TRBV6-5,TRBD1,CASSYVRTGDNEQFF,TGTGCCAGCAGTTACGTCCGGACAGGGGACAATGAGCAGTTCTTC
TRBJ2-7,once,TRBV6-5,-,CASSPGPITLEQYF,TGTGCCAGCAGCCCCGGCCCGATTACCTTGGAGCAGTACTTC
TRBJ1-3,-,TRBV7-8,-,CASSLVRDSTIYF,TGTGCCAGCAGCTTAGTACGGGATAGCACCATATATTTT
TRBJ2-3,-,TRBV9,TRBD2,CASSASTSGRGNGGTDTQYF,TGTGCCAGCAGCGCGTCGACTAGCGGGAGGGGAAACGGGGGCACAGATACGCAGTATTTT
TRBJ2-3,-,TRBV29-1,-,CSHVRVNTDTQYF,TGCAGCCACGTGAGGGTTAACACAGATACGCAGTATTTT
TRBJ1-1,-,TRBV5-4,-,CASSLERAMNTEAFF,TGTGCCAGCAGCTTGGAAAGAGCAATGAACACTGAAGCTTTCTTT
TRBJ2-3,-,TRBV18,-,CASSLGVAVPDTQYF,TGTGCCAGCTCACTCGGTGTTGCGGTCCCAGATACGCAGTATTTT
TRBJ1-2,-,TRBV4-1,TRBD1,CASSYPITGGREDGYTF,TGCGCCAGCAGCTACCCGATAACAGGGGGAAGGGAGGATGGCTACACCTTC
TRBJ1-1,-,TRBV6-5,TRBD1,CATFRGLNTEAFF,TGTGCCACCTTTAGGGGGCTGAACACTGAAGCTTTCTTT